The clone carrying this T cell receptor (beta chain) was observed many times. The antigen is undetermined. These data belong to a study of T cells in Graves' hyperthyroidism and ophthalmopathy. Germline V gives CDR1 SGDLS, CDR2 YYNGEE. CDR3 length: 14 amino acids. J gave up 2 bases and V 3 bases, and 4 bases lay outside the gene matches. Orbital computed tomography and thyroid ultrasound, together with serum TRAb and thyroxine and clinical symptoms, were used for diagnoses. RNA transcripts yielded amplified TCR beta CDR3 regions. With the HTBI primer set, the TCR CDR3 went through a first round of RT-PCR. Using its own MiXCR run on the multiplex PCR reads, TCRdb lists one record per CDR3 protein. The sample gives some 300,000 distinct CDR3 sequences, roughly 15% of which show up once; 33% is in the top ten. General study results and limits: Among thyroid clonotypes expanded above 0.001, most also appeared in blood.

Material: blood. The TCR comes from a man between 25 and 39 years old with Graves' hyperthyroidism. The rearrangement joins TRBV9 to TRBJ2-7, with 8 bases lining up with TRBD1. Here the CDR3 DNA reads TGTGCCAGCAGCGATACAGGGGGGCCCTACGAGCAGTACTTC. Encoded protein: CASSDTGGPYEQYF. The full variable domain, rest sourced from reference TRBV9 and TRBJ2-7, is DSGVTQTPKHLITATGQRVTLRCSPRSGDLSVYWYQQSLDQGLQFLIQYYNGEERAKGNILERFSAQQFPDLHSELNLSSLELGDSALYFCASSDTGGPYEQYFGPGTRLTVT.